These 32 T cell receptor beta chains were sequenced from one sample in a study of cytomegalovirus exposure and HLA in healthy donors. The assay was immunoSEQ multiplex PCR, and TCRdb's table has in-frame clones only and misses some. The sample records 150,000 to 200,000 clones, about 85% being singletons. The sample taken for sequencing was PBMCs. These TCRs come from a man younger than 35 in good health and CMV-seropositive.

The rearrangement links TRBV10-3 to TRBJ2-1; 7 bases are a match to TRBD2. The CDR3 contains 15 residues. Germline trimming cut 9 bases from V and 0 bases from J; bases unmatched to any gene: 8. The germline CDR1 and CDR2 sequences are ENHRY and SYGVKD. The DNA for the CDR3 is TGTGCCATTTCTAGCGGCCTGAGCTCCTACAATGAGCAGTTCTTC. This codes for CAISSGLSSYNEQFF.

The rearrangement links TRBV27 to TRBJ1-2, with 7 bases aligning to TRBD1. The V segment lost 1 base and the J segment 4 bases; nucleotides outside the gene matches: 6. Germline values: CDR1 MNHEY, CDR2 SMNVEV (reference sequence). This CDR3 contains 15 residues. The DNA for the CDR3 is TGTGCCAGCAGTTTATTCGGGACAGATACCTATGGCTACACCTTC. Protein: CASSLFGTDTYGYTF.

The chain is built from TRBV7-3 and TRBJ2-1, with 12 bases fitting TRBD2. There are 14 residues in the CDR3. Trimming cost V 5 bases and J 9 bases; bases outside gene matches: 5. CDR1 is SGHTA, CDR2 FQGTGA, per germline. In nucleotides, the CDR3 is TGTGCCAGCAGCACGACTAGCGGGGGAGGTGAGCAGTTCTTC. Its protein product is CASSTTSGGGEQFF. Variable domain in full (rest from reference TRBV7-3 and TRBJ2-1): GAGVSQTPSNKVTEKGKYVELRCDPISGHTALYWYRQSLGQGPEFLIYFQGTGAADDSGLPNDRFFAVRPEGSVSTLKIQRTERGDSAVYLCASSTTSGGGEQFFGPGTRLTVL.

This chain connects TRBV2 to TRBJ1-1, with D possibly TRBD1 on 6 matching bases. CDR3 length: 15 residues. Germline V lookup: CDR1 SNHLY, CDR2 FYNNEI. Trimming stripped 7 bases from V and 1 base from J, with 16 bases between. CDR3 sequence reads: CASTTTTGTNTEAFF. The CDR3 bases are TGTGCCAGCACTACTACGACAGGAACGAACACTGAAGCTTTCTTT.

The chain combines TRBV7-9 with TRBJ2-7; perhaps TRBD1 as D (5 bases). This CDR3 region has 14 residues. The germline V and J ends were trimmed by 2 bases and 2 bases, with 10 bases remaining between them. Germline V gene data show CDR1 as SEHNR and CDR2 as FQNEAQ (reference sequence). The CDR3 is CASSLLGDAYEQYF. CDR3 coding DNA: TGTGCCAGCAGCTTATTAGGGGATGCCTACGAGCAGTACTTC.

The chain couples TRBV4-2 to TRBJ2-7; maybe TRBD2 (6 bases). Trimming removed 3 bases from V and 6 bases from J, with 12 bases in between. The V gene's germline CDR1 is LGHNA and CDR2 YNFKEQ. The CDR3 consists of 13 residues. The CDR3 reads CASSQGRLSEQYF. In nucleotides, the CDR3 is TGTGCCAGCAGCCAGGGGAGGTTGTCCGAGCAGTACTTC.

V usage is TRBV7-9 and J usage is TRBJ2-5, with TRBD1 identical over 11 bases. The CDR3 consists of 15 residues. V was clipped by 0 bases and J by 4 bases; unmatched bases: 1. Per the germline V gene, CDR1 is SEHNR and CDR2 is FQNEAQ (reference sequence). CDR3 region: CASSLAGTGGETQYF. The CDR3 DNA is TGTGCCAGCAGCTTAGCGGGGACAGGGGGAGAGACCCAGTACTTC.

This clone was detected only a few times. The rearrangement joins TRBV30 to TRBJ1-1; TRBD1 matches at 8 bases. CDR1 and CDR2 (germline): GTSNPN, SVGIG (reference sequence). The CDR3 runs to 11 residues. With V trimmed by 8 bases and J by 5 bases, 4 bases remained unmatched. In DNA form, the CDR3 reads TGTGCCGGATACAGGGGGACTGAAGCTTTCTTT. Its translation is CAGYRGTEAFF.

The chain recombines TRBV6-5 with TRBJ2-7; 7 bases are shared with TRBD1. CDR1 is MNHEY and CDR2 is SVGAGI in the germline V gene. V lost 7 bases to trimming and J lost 3 bases; unmatched junction nucleotides: 9. The CDR3 totals 14 residues. The CDR3 spells CASIKSTGVYEQYF. CDR3 bases: TGTGCCAGCATCAAGAGTACAGGGGTCTACGAGCAGTACTTC.

The chain is built from TRBV6-1 and TRBJ2-7, with TRBD1 matching 10 bases. J was trimmed by 0 bases and V by 3 bases; bases with no gene match: 5. CDR1 MNHNS and CDR2 SASEGT come from the germline V gene. This CDR3 is 16 amino acids long. The CDR3 loop is CASSDWGQGTSYEQYF. The CDR3 nucleotides read TGTGCCAGCAGTGACTGGGGACAGGGGACCTCCTACGAGCAGTACTTC.

The chain links TRBV19 to TRBJ2-2; perhaps TRBD1 as D (6 bases). This CDR3 has 16 residues. Germline V CDR1 and CDR2: LNHDA, SQIVND (reference sequence). Trimming pared 0 bases from V and 4 bases from J, leaving 12 bases between. CDR3 bases: TGTGCCAGTAGTATAGATAAACAGGGTAGCACCGGGGAGCTGTTTTTT. It specifies CASSIDKQGSTGELFF.

J is TRBJ2-5 and V is TRBV27, with 9 bases fitting TRBD2. CDR1 and CDR2 (germline): MNHEY, SMNVEV (reference sequence). The V segment lost 2 bases and the J segment 7 bases; nucleotides outside the gene matches: 8. This CDR3 spans 15 amino acids. CDR3 DNA sequence: TGTGCCAGCAGTTTAAGCGGGGGGCCTCGAGGGACCCAGTACTTC. Translated: CASSLSGGPRGTQYF.

The chain uses TRBV7-9 and TRBJ1-6; weak D call: TRBD1 (6 bases). In germline, CDR1 is SEHNR, CDR2 FQNEAQ (reference sequence). V gave up 4 bases and J gave up 7 bases, with 26 bases separating them. The CDR3 spans 19 residues. CDR3 DNA: TGTGCCAGCAGCTCGCAGGGAGAGACAGGAATGTTGCTCAATTCACCCCTCCACTTT. Its translation: CASSSQGETGMLLNSPLHF.

This chain connects TRBV5-4 to TRBJ1-1; 8 bases match TRBD1. Germline values: CDR1 SGHNT, CDR2 YYREEE (reference sequence). CDR3 length equals 13 residues. The junction had 2 bases not matched to a gene; V was cut back by 2 bases and J by 5 bases. The CDR3 coding sequence is TGTGCCAGCAGCTTCGGGACAGGAACTGAAGCTTTCTTT. It codes for CASSFGTGTEAFF.

This clone was picked up many times. This chain joins TRBV6-5 and TRBJ1-1, with D possibly being TRBD1 (5 bases). This CDR3 is 15 amino acids long. V was trimmed by 5 bases and J by 4 bases, leaving 17 bases between them. The germline V gene has CDR1 MNHEY and CDR2 SVGAGI. The CDR3 here is CASSPVLGETTEAFF. In DNA form, the CDR3 reads TGTGCCAGCAGTCCCGTGCTAGGGGAAACCACTGAAGCTTTCTTT.

V gene TRBV6-1 combines with J gene TRBJ1-2; 12 bases align to TRBD1. CDR1 is MNHNS and CDR2 is SASEGT in the germline V gene. V gave up 5 bases and J gave up 3 bases; unmatched junction bases: 4. CDR3 length equals 15 residues. This chain's CDR3 is CASSKGQGAYYGYTF. Written as DNA, the CDR3 is TGTGCCAGCAGTAAGGGACAGGGGGCATACTATGGCTACACCTTC.

The genes are TRBV6-5 and TRBJ2-3; 7 bases are shared with TRBD1. The CDR3 totals 14 residues. V lost 6 bases, J lost 2 bases, and 5 bases stayed unmatched. Germline CDR1 MNHEY, CDR2 SVGAGI. The CDR3 sequence: CASRNRGSTDTQYF. The CDR3 DNA reads TGTGCCAGCAGGAACAGGGGTTCCACAGATACGCAGTATTTT.

V is TRBV7-6 and J is TRBJ2-1; a weak D match, TRBD2 (6 bases). Trimming removed 4 bases at V and 11 bases at J, with 18 bases between. The germline V gene encodes CDR1 SGHVS and CDR2 FNYEAQ. The CDR3 consists of 14 residues. The CDR3 DNA reads as TGTGCCAGCAGCTCCTCCTCGGAGGGATCTAAGCAGTTCTTC. Amino acid sequence: CASSSSSEGSKQFF. Variable domain in full (rest from reference TRBV7-6 and TRBJ2-1): GAGVSQSPRYKVTKRGQDVALRCDPISGHVSLYWYRQALGQGPEFLTYFNYEAQQDKSGLPNDRFSAERPEGSISTLTIQRTEQRDSAMYRCASSSSSEGSKQFFGPGTRLTVL.

The sample holds a few counts of this clone. The CDR3 region has the DNA TGTGCCAGTACTCTAGCCGGGGAGCTGTTTTTT. Its protein is CASTLAGELFF. V gene TRBV19 combines with J gene TRBJ2-2; no reliable D call. From germline, CDR1 is LNHDA and CDR2 SQIVND (reference sequence). The ends were cut back, 7 bases at V and 6 bases at J, with 6 bases in the middle. The CDR3 is 11 amino acids.

V gene TRBV5-5 combines with J gene TRBJ1-2, with 8 bases aligning to TRBD1. Germline V lookup: CDR1 SGHKS, CDR2 YYEKEE (reference sequence). Losses at the gene ends were 4 bases for V and 2 bases for J; bases not matched to a gene: 4. The CDR3 is 14 residues long. The CDR3 nucleotides read TGTGCCAGCAGCCTGGACAGGGCAAACTATGGCTACACCTTC. Translating it yields CASSLDRANYGYTF.

This rearrangement joins TRBV5-4 to TRBJ2-7; 8 nucleotides match TRBD2. The length of the CDR3 is 13 residues. The V gene end was trimmed by 0 bases and the J gene end by 7 bases; junction bases not matched to a gene: 3. Germline V CDR1 and CDR2: SGHNT, YYREEE (reference sequence). The CDR3 here is CASSLGLAGEQYF. In DNA form, the CDR3 reads TGTGCCAGCAGCTTGGGGTTAGCGGGAGAGCAGTACTTC.

This chain joins TRBV9 and TRBJ1-5; a weak D match, TRBD1 (6 bases). Trimming cost V 3 bases and J 0 bases, with 10 bases left between them. Germline lookup yields CDR1 SGDLS and CDR2 YYNGEE. This CDR3 has 15 residues. The CDR3 protein is CASSGGGDSNQPQHF. The CDR3 nucleotides read TGTGCCAGCAGCGGAGGGGGTGATAGCAATCAGCCCCAGCATTTT.

The chain couples TRBV6-5 to TRBJ2-7, with D unclear. Trimming left V 4 bases short and J 0 bases short, with 7 bases between. Germline CDR1 is MNHEY and CDR2 is SVGAGI. The CDR3 has 13 amino acids. The CDR3 bases are TGTGCCAGCAGTTGGGCCAGCTCCTACGAGCAGTACTTC. Translated: CASSWASSYEQYF.

V usage is TRBV28 and J usage is TRBJ1-2; tentatively, D is TRBD1 (6 bases). This CDR3 is built from 13 residues. Germline CDR1 MDHEN, CDR2 SYDVKM. Trimming shortened V by 7 bases and J by 6 bases, and 15 bases separated the two germline ends. The CDR3 is CASTSGGGDGYTF. In nucleotides, the CDR3 is TGTGCCAGCACCTCGGGAGGGGGAGATGGCTACACCTTC.

The CDR3 sequence: CASSLGQGAVQPQHF. The CDR3 DNA reads as TGTGCCAGCTCTTTGGGACAGGGGGCGGTTCAGCCCCAGCATTTT. V usage is TRBV2 and J usage is TRBJ1-5, with 12 bases aligning to TRBD1. The junction had 8 bases not matched to a gene; V was cut back by 8 bases and J by 6 bases. CDR3 size: 15 residues. Germline CDR1 is SNHLY and CDR2 is FYNNEI.

The CDR3 DNA sequence: TGTGCCAGCAGCTTATCCGCGGGTAATGAAAAACTGTTTTTT. It translates to CASSLSAGNEKLFF. The V gene is TRBV7-9, the J gene TRBJ1-4; D is undetermined. Trimming took 2 bases from V and 4 from J, leaving 8 bases between them. This CDR3 spans 14 amino acids. Germline V gene sequence: CDR1 SEHNR, CDR2 FQNEAQ (reference sequence).

The DNA for the CDR3 is TGTGCCAGCAGTTACTCGAGCGGTGATGAGCAGTTCTTC. Translation gives CASSYSSGDEQFF. The chain employs TRBV6-5 and TRBJ2-1; TRBD2 might be the D (5 bases). This CDR3 is built from 13 residues. The ends were cut back, 0 bases at V and 8 bases at J, with 8 bases in the middle. Per germline, CDR1 MNHEY and CDR2 SVGAGI.

This rearrangement joins TRBV18 to TRBJ2-7; possibly TRBD2 for D (6 bases). CDR1 is KGHSH and CDR2 is LQKENI in the germline V gene. This CDR3 has 14 amino acids. The V end lost 3 bases, the J end lost 8 bases, and 17 bases lay between the germline ends. CDR3 amino acids: CASSPLEGKDKQYF. The CDR3 nucleotides read TGTGCCAGCTCACCCCTGGAGGGAAAGGATAAGCAGTACTTC.

The chain has TRBV4-2 and TRBJ1-2; TRBD1 is a possible D gene (5 bases). Germline V gene lookup returns CDR1 LGHNA and CDR2 YNFKEQ. The CDR3 extends over 17 amino acids. Trimming shortened V by 7 bases and J by 1 base, and 22 bases separated the two germline ends. The CDR3 protein is CASTFDPGQGGNYGYTF. CDR3 in DNA: TGTGCCAGCACCTTTGACCCCGGCCAGGGTGGTAACTATGGCTACACCTTC.

The J gene is TRBJ2-3, the V gene TRBV6-5; 7 bases line up with TRBD2. Looked up from germline, CDR1 is MNHEY and CDR2 is SVGAGI. Losses at the gene ends were 6 bases for V and 5 bases for J; bases not matched to a gene: 5. The CDR3 loop spans 13 amino acids. CDR3 coding DNA: TGTGCCAGCAGGGGGGGGGACGAAGATACGCAGTATTTT. Residues: CASRGGDEDTQYF.

The V call is TRBV11-3, the J call TRBJ2-5; TRBD2 agrees at 8 bases. The trim removed 4 bases at V and 1 base at J, leaving 14 bases unmatched. The length of the CDR3 is 18 residues. Germline CDR1 reads SGHNT; CDR2 reads YENEEA. CDR3 sequence reads: CASSSPWGGRGVQETQYF. In nucleotides, the CDR3 is TGTGCCAGCAGCTCCCCCTGGGGGGGGCGGGGGGTCCAAGAGACCCAGTACTTC. The whole variable domain, remainder taken from reference TRBV11-3 and TRBJ2-5, is EAGVVQSPRYKIIEKKQPVAFWCNPISGHNTLYWYLQNLGQGPELLIRYENEEAVDDSQLPKDRFSAERLKGVDSTLKIQPAELGDSAVYLCASSSPWGGRGVQETQYFGPGTRLLVL.

The chain has TRBV30 and TRBJ1-5, with D tentatively TRBD1 (5 bases). Germline assignment: CDR1 GTSNPN and CDR2 SVGIG (reference sequence). Trimming took off 2 bases at V and 0 bases at J, with 14 bases between the two ends. This CDR3 is 16 amino acids long. CDR3 nucleotide sequence: TGTGCCTGGAGTCACTCCCAGGGATTTAGCAATCAGCCCCAGCATTTT. This encodes CAWSHSQGFSNQPQHF.